This T cell receptor beta chain was recovered during a study of T cell repertoires in cytomegalovirus infection. This clonotype was counted between two and nine times. What it binds is not known. TCRdb used MiXCR to reprocess the reads, holding one entry per CDR3 protein. The data hold fewer than 900,000 distinct CDR3 sequences, with roughly 29% observed a single time. The sample was cultured CD8+ T cells from PBMCs, taken from culture after CMV antigen stimulation. The source is a human donor in good health (CMV status not recorded). Some clones in this sample may be carry-over from other donors' samples.

Here the CDR3 DNA reads TGTGCCAGCAGCTTGGCGGGGGGAGACGGCTACACCTTC. Translating it yields CASSLAGGDGYTF. The chain employs TRBV5-5 and TRBJ1-2; D is perhaps TRBD1 (5 bases). The V end lost 0 bases, the J end lost 8 bases, and 11 bases lay between the germline ends. CDR1 and CDR2 (germline): SGHKS, YYEKEE (reference sequence). The CDR3 spans 13 residues.